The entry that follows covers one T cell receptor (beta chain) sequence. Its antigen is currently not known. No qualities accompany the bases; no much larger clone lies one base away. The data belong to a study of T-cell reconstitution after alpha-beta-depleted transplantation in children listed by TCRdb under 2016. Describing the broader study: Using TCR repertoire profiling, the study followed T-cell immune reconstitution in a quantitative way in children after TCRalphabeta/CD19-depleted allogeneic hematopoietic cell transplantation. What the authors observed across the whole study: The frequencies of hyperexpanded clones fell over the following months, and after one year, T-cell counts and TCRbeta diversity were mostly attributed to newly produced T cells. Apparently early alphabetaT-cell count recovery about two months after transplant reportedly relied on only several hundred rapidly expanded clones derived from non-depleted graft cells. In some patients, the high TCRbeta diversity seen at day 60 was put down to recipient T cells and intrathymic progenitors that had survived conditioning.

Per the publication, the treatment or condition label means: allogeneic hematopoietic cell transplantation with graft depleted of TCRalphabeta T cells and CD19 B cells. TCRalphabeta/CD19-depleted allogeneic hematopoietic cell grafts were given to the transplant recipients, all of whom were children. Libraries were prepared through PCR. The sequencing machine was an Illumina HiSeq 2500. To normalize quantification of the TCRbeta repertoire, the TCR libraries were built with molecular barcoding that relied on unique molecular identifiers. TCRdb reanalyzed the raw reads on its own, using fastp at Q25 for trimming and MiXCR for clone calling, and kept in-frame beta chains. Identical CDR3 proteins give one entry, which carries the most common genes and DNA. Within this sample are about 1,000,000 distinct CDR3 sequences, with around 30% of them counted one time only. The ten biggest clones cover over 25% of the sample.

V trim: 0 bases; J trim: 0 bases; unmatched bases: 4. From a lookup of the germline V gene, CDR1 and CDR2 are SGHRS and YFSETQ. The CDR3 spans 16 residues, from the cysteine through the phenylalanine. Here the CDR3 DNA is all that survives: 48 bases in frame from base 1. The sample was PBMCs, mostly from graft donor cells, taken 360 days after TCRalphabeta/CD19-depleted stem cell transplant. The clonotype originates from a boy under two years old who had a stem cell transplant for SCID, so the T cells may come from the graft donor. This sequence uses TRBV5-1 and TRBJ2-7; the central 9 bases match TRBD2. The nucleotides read TGCGCCAGCAGCTTGGAAAGCGGGGGGCCCTCCTACGAGCAGTACTTC. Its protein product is CASSLESGGPSYEQYF.